This TCR beta chain is drawn from a study of T cells after somatic rescue of genetic block. The V gene lost 0 bases and the J gene lost 6 bases, with 8 bases spanning the gap. The CDR3 extends over 13 amino acids. Germline CDR1 reads SGHRS; CDR2 reads YFSETQ. This clone was observed a single time. Here immunoSEQ multiplex PCR was the method, and the copy in TCRdb shows in-frame clones only, minus some. The table has some 67,000 clones, roughly nine tenths seen once. The chain recombines TRBV5-1 with TRBJ2-3, with D possibly matching TRBD2 (6 bases). This clonotype was obtained from a middle-aged man. Material for sequencing was peripheral blood mononuclear cells (PBMCs). The CDR3 nucleotides are TGCGCCAGCAGCTTGGCGGGGGAGGATACGCAGTATTTT. The encoded protein is CASSLAGEDTQYF.